The text below deals with one T cell receptor (beta chain). No antigen is known for it. Base qualities were left out, and no much larger clone turns up one base away. Sequences MNHEY (CDR1) and SMNVEV (CDR2) are obtained from the germline V gene (reference sequence). V lost 5 bases and J lost 3 bases, and the count of bases not matched to a germline gene is 13. From the cysteine through the phenylalanine, the CDR3 covers 18 amino acids. Only the CDR3 part of the read is kept: 54 bases, read in frame from the first base. The data were taken from a study of human T cells and chemical hapten exposure (TCRdb year 2021). Broadly, across the study: For sensitization, 2% DPC in acetone was applied to a 2 cm by 2 cm area of upper inner arm skin. Throughout the roughly 26-week study period, patients were also given weekly therapeutic DPC doses on the scalp. Patch testing on the upper back used Finn chambers containing 0.01% DPC, with scoring done after 6 days according to International Contact Dermatitis Research Group standards. The patient cohort, mostly female, included alopecia areata with under or over 50% scalp involvement, alopecia totalis and alopecia universalis. Libraries were combined into a pool for sequencing, and differences in TCR yield between samples came mainly from small differences in library volumes within the pool. Peripheral blood TCR repertoire changes were tracked in vivo in alopecia patients during primary and secondary sensitization to the hapten diphenylcyclopropenone (DPC). Blood samples were taken from patients before sensitization (week 0) and then at 2, 6 and about 24 weeks after DPC sensitization. Twenty-nine alopecia patients gave blood for TCR sequencing at one to four time points (pre-sensitization, 2, 6 and 24 weeks). General conclusions and limits of the study: The number of PT1 expanded TCRs positively correlated with patch test score, significant at thresholds 8, 16 and 32 but not 4. The number of TCRs above 1 in 1000 frequency did not change with DPC sensitization; there was no evidence of global repertoire structure alterations. Because every patient had alopecia, a presumed autoimmune disease, the patients' immune response might differ from that of healthy individuals. After repeated subsampling, changes were observed in the strength of the expansion versus patch-test correlation and in the threshold at which the correlation became significant. Expanded TCRs formed significantly more large CDR3 similarity clusters than pre-sensitization or healthy control sets, consistent with antigen-driven responses.

Libraries were prepared through RACE. TCRdb names NextSeq 500 as the instrument used. Library preparation attached unique molecular identifiers to individual cDNA molecules for quantitative, reproducible TCR counting. Each blood RNA sample was used to sequence both TCR alpha and TCR beta chains. Regarding the original processing steps: Samples had a median of 95,638 TCRs, with a range from about 23,224 to 690,600. V, J and CDR3 annotation of the TCR reads was performed with the Decombinator software suite. For PS versus PT1 abundance plots, all samples were subsampled to the same number of TCRs (28,000). Expanded TCRs were defined as absent before sensitization and observed at least eight times at the 2-week time point. TCRdb ran its own pipeline on the public reads, namely fastp trimming at Q25 and MiXCR clone calling, and kept in-frame beta chains. Each entry merges the rows of one CDR3 protein and shows their most common DNA and genes. For this entry, the V and J calls and clone size follow TCRdb and not the study's own pipeline. Recorded for this sample are roughly 380,000 distinct CDR3 sequences; roughly 4.6% of them occurred a single time. Just over 2.5% of the sample rests with the top ten.

The sample's time point label, decoded: pre-sensitization, week 0. Per the publication, the treatment or condition label means: therapeutic diphenylcyclopropenone sensitization with weekly scalp DPC. Blood at each patch-test visit was drawn before the patch test was applied. To be eligible, patients had to be aged 18 to 70, diagnosed with alopecia and judged suitable for DPC therapy, while pregnant patients were excluded. Unfractionated whole blood was collected in Tempus Blood RNA tubes, and total RNA was extracted from that blood. Specimen: whole blood, collected in connection with sensitization to the hapten diphenylcyclopropenone (DPC). The sequence was obtained from a woman aged 45-60 years with alopecia areata. Some clones in this sample may be carry-over from other donors' samples. Recombination connected TRBV27 to TRBJ2-1, and 10 bases in between align with TRBD2. The nucleotides are TGTGCCAGCAGTCTAAACAGCGGGGGGGACCTTTTCTACAATGAGCAGTTCTTC. This yields the protein CASSLNSGGDLFYNEQFF.